This TCR beta chain comes out of a study of cytomegalovirus exposure and HLA in healthy donors (dated by TCRdb to between 2016 and 2019). For the study in its entirety: The 500 to 800 repertoires of the first cohort and the 110 or so validation repertoires were produced on the same platform, according to a later analysis. The aim of the study was to test whether cataloging public T cell receptors could identify signatures of past pathogen exposure. A separate validation cohort of about 110 different subjects was used in addition to the roughly 620-subject first cohort. The study combined high-throughput TCR immunosequencing, statistical association of individual TCRs with disease status, and machine learning to predict cytomegalovirus infection status. Overall study results and their limits: Most TCR sequences were seen in very few donors, while some public TCRs were found in many individuals. In vitro tests confirmed that three of the cytomegalovirus-associated TCR beta chains recognize cytomegalovirus antigens. The validation cohort had no HLA typing available for a later analysis, so co-occurrence within that cohort was assessed over all 120 or so repertoires. The classifier was reported to diagnose cytomegalovirus status with high specificity and sensitivity in both the original cohort and the validation cohort. Of the cluster scores, roughly 95% were above 0 in a later analysis, which found that TCRs clustered in the first cohort also tended to co-occur in the 120 validation repertoires. The study gave a list of about 160 TCR beta chains associated with cytomegalovirus. It was suggested by the authors that the approach could potentially be generalized to other disease states and immunological phenotypes.

Turning to this clone: Its recognized antigen is unknown. No base-level quality is on record; no much larger clone is a single base apart.

From the cysteine through the phenylalanine, the CDR3 covers 15 amino acids. CDR3 DNA only is kept here, 45 bases in frame from base 1. Relative to germline, V is missing 4 bases and J is missing 3 bases, with 7 bases of the junction outside any gene match. From a lookup of the germline V gene, CDR1 and CDR2 are SGHRS and YFSETQ. The donors belonged to the validation cohort of about 120 subjects, which was separate from the roughly 700-subject first cohort. Library creation used the immunoSEQ multiplex PCR assay. The original pipeline was this. A statistical classification framework was developed to diagnose cytomegalovirus status using the catalog of TCR beta chain sequences. TCRdb took this table from immuneACCESS and kept in-frame rearrangements with V and J called. Such tables lack part of the clones; where checked against another copy, unresolved V genes explain under half of the gap, and the rest is unexplained. Clone size and V and J calls were adopted from that table, with D and trimming inferred from the DNA. For this sample there are fewer than 85,000 clones; around 90% appear just once. 3.8% of the sample lies in the top ten.

This chain is built from TRBV5-1 and TRBJ2-7, with 10 bases aligning to TRBD1. The sequenced sample consisted of PBMCs. The TCR originated in a woman aged 18-29 years in good health and CMV-seropositive. The DNA reads TGCGCCAGCAGCGGAGGGACAGGGGAAATCTACGAGCAGTACTTC. This encodes CASSGGTGEIYEQYF.